The clone carrying this TCR beta chain was observed many times. Its specificity is unknown. The data were obtained in a study of spatial heterogeneity in lung cancer. The time point denotes: sample taken at primary tumor resection. CDR1 and CDR2 from the germline V gene are SQVTM and ANQGSEA. This CDR3 is 16 amino acids long. J was trimmed by 6 bases and V by 6 bases; bases with no gene match: 17. A single record per CDR3 protein comes from TCRdb applying MiXCR to the 5' RACE reads. The sample records over 15,000 distinct CDR3 sequences, 5.5% to 6% being singletons. Overall study results and limits: Mutation counts in tumors were tracked by counts of expanded intratumoral alpha and beta TCRs.

This TCR came from a female donor with early-stage non-small cell lung cancer. The chain couples TRBV29-1 to TRBJ1-1; 9 nucleotides agree with TRBD1. The input for sequencing was lung tumor tissue, taken at surgery. The CDR3 is CSVRDRGTELEAEAFF. CDR3 nucleotides: TGCAGCGTCCGAGACAGGGGGACAGAGCTAGAGGCTGAAGCTTTCTTT.